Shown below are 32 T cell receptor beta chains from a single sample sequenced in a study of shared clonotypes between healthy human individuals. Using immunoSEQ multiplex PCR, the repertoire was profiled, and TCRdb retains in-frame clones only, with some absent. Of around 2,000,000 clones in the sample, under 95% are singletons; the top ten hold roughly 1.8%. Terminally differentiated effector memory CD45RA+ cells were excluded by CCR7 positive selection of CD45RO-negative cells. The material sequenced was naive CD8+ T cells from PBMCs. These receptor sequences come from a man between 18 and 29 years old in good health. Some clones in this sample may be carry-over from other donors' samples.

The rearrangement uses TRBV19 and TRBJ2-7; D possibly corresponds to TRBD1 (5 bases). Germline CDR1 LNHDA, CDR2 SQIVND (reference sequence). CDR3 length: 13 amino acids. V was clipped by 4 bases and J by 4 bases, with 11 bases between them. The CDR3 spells CASSTLDKYEQYF. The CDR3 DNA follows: TGTGCCAGTAGTACCCTGGACAAATACGAGCAGTACTTC.

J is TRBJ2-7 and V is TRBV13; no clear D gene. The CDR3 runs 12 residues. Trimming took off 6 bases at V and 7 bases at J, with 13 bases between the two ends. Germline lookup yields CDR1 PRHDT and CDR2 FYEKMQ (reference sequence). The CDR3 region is CASSSGTPEQYF. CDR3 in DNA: TGTGCCAGCAGTTCAGGTACCCCGGAGCAGTACTTC.

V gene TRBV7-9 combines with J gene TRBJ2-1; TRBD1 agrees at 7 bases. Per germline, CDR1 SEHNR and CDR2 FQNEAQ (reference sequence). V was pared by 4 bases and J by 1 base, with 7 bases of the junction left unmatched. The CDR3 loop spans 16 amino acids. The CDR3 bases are TGTGCCAGCAGCTCCCTACAGGGGCCTTCCTACAATGAGCAGTTCTTC. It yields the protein CASSSLQGPSYNEQFF.

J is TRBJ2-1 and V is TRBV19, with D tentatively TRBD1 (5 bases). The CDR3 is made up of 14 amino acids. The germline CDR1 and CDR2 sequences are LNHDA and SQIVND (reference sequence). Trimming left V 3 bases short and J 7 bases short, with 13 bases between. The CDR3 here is CASSMGWGVNEQFF. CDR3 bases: TGTGCCAGTAGTATGGGATGGGGCGTTAATGAGCAGTTCTTC. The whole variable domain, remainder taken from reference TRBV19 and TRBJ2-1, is DGGITQSPKYLFRKEGQNVTLSCEQNLNHDAMYWYRQDPGQGLRLIYYSQIVNDFQKGDIAEGYSVSREKKESFPLTVTSAQKNPTAFYLCASSMGWGVNEQFFGPGTRLTVL.

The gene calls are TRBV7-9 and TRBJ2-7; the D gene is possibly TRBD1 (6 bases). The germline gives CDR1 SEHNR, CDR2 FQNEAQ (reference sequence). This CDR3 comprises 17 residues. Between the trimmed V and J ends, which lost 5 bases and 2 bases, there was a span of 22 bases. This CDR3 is CASSAPAVRDIPYEQYF. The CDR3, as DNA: TGTGCCAGCAGCGCCCCGGCCGTACGGGACATACCCTACGAGCAGTACTTC.

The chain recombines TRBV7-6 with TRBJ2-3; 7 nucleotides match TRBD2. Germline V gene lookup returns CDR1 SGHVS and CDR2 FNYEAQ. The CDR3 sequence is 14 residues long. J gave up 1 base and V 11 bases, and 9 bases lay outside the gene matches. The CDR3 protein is CASGEAGGTDTQYF. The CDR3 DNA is TGTGCCTCCGGAGAGGCGGGGGGCACAGATACGCAGTATTTT.

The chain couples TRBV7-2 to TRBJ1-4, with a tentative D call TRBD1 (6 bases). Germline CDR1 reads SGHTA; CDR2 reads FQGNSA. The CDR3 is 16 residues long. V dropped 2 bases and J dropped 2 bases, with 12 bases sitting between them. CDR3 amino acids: CASSLWGAGTNEKLFF. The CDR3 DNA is TGTGCCAGCAGCTTATGGGGGGCGGGGACTAATGAAAAACTGTTTTTT.

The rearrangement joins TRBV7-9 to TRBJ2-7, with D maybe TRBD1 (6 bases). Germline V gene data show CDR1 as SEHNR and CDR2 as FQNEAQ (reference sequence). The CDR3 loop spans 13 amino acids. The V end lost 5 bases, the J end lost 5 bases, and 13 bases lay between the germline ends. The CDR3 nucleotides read TGTGCCAGCAGCAGACAGGTTTTCGACGAGCAGTACTTC. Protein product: CASSRQVFDEQYF.

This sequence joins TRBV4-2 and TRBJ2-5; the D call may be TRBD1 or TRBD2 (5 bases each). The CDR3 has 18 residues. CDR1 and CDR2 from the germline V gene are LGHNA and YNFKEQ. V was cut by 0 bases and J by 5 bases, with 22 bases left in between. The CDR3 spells CASSQDGGGTQFGETQYF. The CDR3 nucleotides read TGTGCCAGCAGCCAAGATGGTGGGGGAACTCAATTCGGGGAGACCCAGTACTTC.

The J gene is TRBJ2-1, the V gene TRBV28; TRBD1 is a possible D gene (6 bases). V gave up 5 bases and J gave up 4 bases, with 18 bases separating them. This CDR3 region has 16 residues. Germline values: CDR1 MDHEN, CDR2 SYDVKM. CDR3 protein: CASSIGQGGFYNEQFF. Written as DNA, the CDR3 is TGTGCCAGCAGTATCGGACAAGGGGGTTTTTACAATGAGCAGTTCTTC.

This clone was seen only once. Here the CDR3 reads CASRKLAGGPKDTQYF. CDR3 DNA sequence: TGTGCCAGCAGGAAACTAGCGGGAGGGCCGAAAGATACGCAGTATTTT. This chain joins TRBV27 and TRBJ2-3; the match to TRBD2 covers 13 bases. J gave up 5 bases and V 6 bases, and 8 bases lay outside the gene matches. This CDR3 contains 16 residues. Per the germline V gene, CDR1 is MNHEY and CDR2 is SMNVEV (reference sequence).

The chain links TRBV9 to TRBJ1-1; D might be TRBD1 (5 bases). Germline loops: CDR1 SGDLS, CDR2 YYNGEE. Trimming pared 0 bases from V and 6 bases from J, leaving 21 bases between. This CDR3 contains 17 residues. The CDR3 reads CASSVDRDSYAFAEAFF. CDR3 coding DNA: TGTGCCAGCAGCGTAGACCGTGACAGCTATGCTTTTGCTGAAGCTTTCTTT. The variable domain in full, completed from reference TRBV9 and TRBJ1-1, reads DSGVTQTPKHLITATGQRVTLRCSPRSGDLSVYWYQQSLDQGLQFLIQYYNGEERAKGNILERFSAQQFPDLHSELNLSSLELGDSALYFCASSVDRDSYAFAEAFFGQGTRLTVV.

CDR3 DNA: TGTGCCTGGAGTCGGGACTTAGTAAGGAACACCATATATTTT. Its translation is CAWSRDLVRNTIYF. The V and J genes are TRBV30 and TRBJ1-3; D is possibly TRBD1 (5 bases). Trimming took 2 bases from V and 7 from J, leaving 15 bases between them. This CDR3 contains 14 residues. Germline V gene data show CDR1 as GTSNPN and CDR2 as SVGIG (reference sequence).

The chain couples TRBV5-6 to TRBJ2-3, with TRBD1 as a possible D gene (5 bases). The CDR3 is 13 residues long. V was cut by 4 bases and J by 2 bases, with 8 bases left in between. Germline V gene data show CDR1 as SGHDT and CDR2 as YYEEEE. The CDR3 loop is CASSPDITDTQYF. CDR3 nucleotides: TGTGCCAGCAGCCCGGACATCACAGATACGCAGTATTTT.

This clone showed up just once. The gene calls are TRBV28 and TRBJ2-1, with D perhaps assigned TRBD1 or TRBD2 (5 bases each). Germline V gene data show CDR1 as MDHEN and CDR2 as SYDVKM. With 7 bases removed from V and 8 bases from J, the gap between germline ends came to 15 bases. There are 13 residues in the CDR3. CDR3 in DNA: TGTGCCAGCACGGGGACCGCCAACTATGAGCAGTTCTTC. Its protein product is CASTGTANYEQFF.

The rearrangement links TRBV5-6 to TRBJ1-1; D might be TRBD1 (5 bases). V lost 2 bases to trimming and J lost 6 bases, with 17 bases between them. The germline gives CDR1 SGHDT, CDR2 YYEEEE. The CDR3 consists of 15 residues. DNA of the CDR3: TGTGCCAGCAGCTTAACCTCAGGGATACGCGCTGAAGCTTTCTTT. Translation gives CASSLTSGIRAEAFF.

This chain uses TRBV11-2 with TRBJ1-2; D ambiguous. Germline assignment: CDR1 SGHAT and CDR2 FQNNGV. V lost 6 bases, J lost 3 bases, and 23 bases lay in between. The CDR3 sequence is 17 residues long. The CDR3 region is CASSPMSLPAGYYGYTF. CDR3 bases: TGTGCCAGCAGTCCTATGTCCCTTCCAGCGGGGTACTATGGCTACACCTTC.

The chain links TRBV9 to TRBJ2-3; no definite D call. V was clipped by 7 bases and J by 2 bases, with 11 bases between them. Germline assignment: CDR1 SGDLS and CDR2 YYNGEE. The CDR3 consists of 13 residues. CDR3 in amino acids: CASSRYDTDTQYF. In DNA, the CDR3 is TGTGCCAGCTCCCGATATGACACAGATACGCAGTATTTT.

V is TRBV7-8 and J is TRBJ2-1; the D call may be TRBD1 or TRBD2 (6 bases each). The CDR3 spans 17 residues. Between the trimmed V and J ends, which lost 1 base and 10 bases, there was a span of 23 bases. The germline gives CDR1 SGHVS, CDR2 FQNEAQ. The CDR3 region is CASSLEKRVRGAGEQFF. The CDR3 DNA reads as TGTGCCAGCAGCTTAGAGAAACGTGTTAGGGGGGCGGGCGAGCAGTTCTTC.

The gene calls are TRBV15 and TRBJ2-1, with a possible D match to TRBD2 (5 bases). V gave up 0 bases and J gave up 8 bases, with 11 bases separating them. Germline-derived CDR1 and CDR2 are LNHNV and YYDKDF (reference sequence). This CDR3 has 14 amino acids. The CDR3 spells CATSRDRGSHEQFF. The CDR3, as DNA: TGTGCCACCAGCAGAGATAGAGGGTCTCATGAGCAGTTCTTC. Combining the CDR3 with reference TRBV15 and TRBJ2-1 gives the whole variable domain DAMVIQNPRYQVTQFGKPVTLSCSQTLNHNVMYWYQQKSSQAPKLLFHYYDKDFNNEADTPDNFQSRRPNTSFCFLDIRSPGLGDTAMYLCATSRDRGSHEQFFGPGTRLTVL.

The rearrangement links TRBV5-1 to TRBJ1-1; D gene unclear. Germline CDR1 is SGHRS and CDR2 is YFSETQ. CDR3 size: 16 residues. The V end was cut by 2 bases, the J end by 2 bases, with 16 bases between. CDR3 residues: CASSLQLTNPNTEAFF. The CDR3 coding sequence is TGCGCCAGCAGCTTACAGCTAACAAATCCTAACACTGAAGCTTTCTTT.

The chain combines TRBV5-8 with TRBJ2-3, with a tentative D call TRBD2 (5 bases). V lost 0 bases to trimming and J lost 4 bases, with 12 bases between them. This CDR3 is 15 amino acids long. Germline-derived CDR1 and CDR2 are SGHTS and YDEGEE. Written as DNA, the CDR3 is TGTGCCAGCAGCTTGGGGAGCGGTTGGGCAGATACGCAGTATTTT. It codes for CASSLGSGWADTQYF.

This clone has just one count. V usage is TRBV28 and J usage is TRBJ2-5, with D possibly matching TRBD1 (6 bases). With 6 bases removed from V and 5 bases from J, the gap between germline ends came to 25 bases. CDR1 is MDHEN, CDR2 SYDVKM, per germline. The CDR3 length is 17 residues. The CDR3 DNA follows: TGTGCCAGCAGCCACGCTAACCGGGACACGCATAGGGAGACCCAGTACTTC. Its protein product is CASSHANRDTHRETQYF.

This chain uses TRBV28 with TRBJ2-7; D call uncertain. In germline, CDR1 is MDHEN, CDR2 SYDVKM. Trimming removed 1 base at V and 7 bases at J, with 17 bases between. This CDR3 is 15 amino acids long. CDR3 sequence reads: CASSLSAGSSWEQYF. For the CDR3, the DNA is TGTGCCAGCAGTTTATCGGCAGGTTCAAGCTGGGAGCAGTACTTC.

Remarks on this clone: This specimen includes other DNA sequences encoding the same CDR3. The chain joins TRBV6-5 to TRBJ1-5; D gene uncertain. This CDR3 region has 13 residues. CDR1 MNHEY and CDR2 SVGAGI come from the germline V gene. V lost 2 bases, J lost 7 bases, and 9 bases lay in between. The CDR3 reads CASSYRGGQPQHF. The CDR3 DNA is TGTGCCAGCAGTTACCGGGGAGGACAGCCCCAGCATTTT.

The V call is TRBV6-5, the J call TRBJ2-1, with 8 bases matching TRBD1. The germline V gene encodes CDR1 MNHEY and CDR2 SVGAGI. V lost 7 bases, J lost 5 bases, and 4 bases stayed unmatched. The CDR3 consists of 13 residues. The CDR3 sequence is CASKNRGDNEQFF. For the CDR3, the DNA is TGTGCCAGCAAAAACAGGGGGGACAATGAGCAGTTCTTC.

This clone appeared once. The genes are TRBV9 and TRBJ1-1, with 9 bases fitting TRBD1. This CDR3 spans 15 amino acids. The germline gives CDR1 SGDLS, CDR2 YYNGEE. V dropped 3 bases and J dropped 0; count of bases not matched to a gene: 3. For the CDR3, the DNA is TGTGCCAGCAGCGAAAACAGGGGGCTGAACACTGAAGCTTTCTTT. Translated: CASSENRGLNTEAFF. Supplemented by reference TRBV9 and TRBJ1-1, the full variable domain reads DSGVTQTPKHLITATGQRVTLRCSPRSGDLSVYWYQQSLDQGLQFLIQYYNGEERAKGNILERFSAQQFPDLHSELNLSSLELGDSALYFCASSENRGLNTEAFFGQGTRLTVV.

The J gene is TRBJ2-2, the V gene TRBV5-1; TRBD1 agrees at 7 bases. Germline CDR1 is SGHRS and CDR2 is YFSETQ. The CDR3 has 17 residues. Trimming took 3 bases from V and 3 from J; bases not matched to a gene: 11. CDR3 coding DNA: TGCGCCAGCAGCTGGGGCGCCGCAACAGGGGACACCGGGGAGCTGTTTTTT. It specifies CASSWGAATGDTGELFF.

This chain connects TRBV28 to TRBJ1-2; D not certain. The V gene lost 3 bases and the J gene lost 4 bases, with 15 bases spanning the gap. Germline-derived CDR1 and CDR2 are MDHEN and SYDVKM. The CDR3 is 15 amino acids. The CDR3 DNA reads TGTGCCAGCAGTTTGCCCCCCAGGCAGCTCTATGGCTACACCTTC. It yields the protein CASSLPPRQLYGYTF.

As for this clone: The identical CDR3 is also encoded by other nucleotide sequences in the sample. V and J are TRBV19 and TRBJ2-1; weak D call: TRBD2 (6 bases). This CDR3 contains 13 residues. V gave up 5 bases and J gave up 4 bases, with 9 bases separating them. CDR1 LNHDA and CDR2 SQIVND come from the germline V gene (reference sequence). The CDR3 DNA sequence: TGTGCCAGTAGTCGGGACTTATACAATGAGCAGTTCTTC. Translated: CASSRDLYNEQFF.

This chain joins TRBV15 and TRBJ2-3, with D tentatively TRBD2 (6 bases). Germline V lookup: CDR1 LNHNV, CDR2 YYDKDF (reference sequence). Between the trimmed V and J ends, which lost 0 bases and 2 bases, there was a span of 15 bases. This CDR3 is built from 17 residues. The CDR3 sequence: CATSRDWRVPDTDTQYF. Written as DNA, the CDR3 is TGTGCCACCAGCAGAGATTGGAGGGTCCCCGACACAGATACGCAGTATTTT.

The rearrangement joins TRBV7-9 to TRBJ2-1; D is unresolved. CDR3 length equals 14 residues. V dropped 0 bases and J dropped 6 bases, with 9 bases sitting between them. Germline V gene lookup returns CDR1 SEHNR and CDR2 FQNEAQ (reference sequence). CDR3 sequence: CASSLAGFSNEQFF. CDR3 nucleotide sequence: TGTGCCAGCAGCTTAGCTGGATTTAGCAATGAGCAGTTCTTC.